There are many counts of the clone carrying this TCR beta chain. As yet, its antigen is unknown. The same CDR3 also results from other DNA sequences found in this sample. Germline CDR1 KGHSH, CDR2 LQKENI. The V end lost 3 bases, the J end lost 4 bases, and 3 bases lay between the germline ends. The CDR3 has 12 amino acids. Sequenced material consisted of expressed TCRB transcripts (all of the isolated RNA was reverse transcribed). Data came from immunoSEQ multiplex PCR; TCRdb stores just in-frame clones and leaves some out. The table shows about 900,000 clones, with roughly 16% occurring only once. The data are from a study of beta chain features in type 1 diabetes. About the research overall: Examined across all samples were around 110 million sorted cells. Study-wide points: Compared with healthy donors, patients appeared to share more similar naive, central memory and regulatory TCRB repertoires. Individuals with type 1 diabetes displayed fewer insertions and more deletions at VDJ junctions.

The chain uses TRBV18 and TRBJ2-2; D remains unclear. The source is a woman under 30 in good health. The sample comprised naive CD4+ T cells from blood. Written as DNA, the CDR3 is TGTGCCAGCTCACCTCGCACCGGGGAGCTGTTTTTT. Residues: CASSPRTGELFF.